The 20 T cell receptor beta chains below come from one sample, sequenced in a study of prognosis after radiotherapy for stage I lung cancer (dated by TCRdb to 2020 to 2022). Sequencing relied on an Illumina HiSeq 3000. Two rounds of multiplex PCR were used to amplify the TCR beta CDR3 region from genomic DNA. In the first round of PCR, primers specific to each TRBV and TRBJ gene were used, and the primer sequences are filed in Chinese patent CN105087789A. TCRdb reprocessing: public reads trimmed at Q25 with fastp, clones called with MiXCR, in-frame beta chains kept. Rows with one shared CDR3 protein collapse into an entry with the most common genes and DNA. The sample table contains roughly 14,000 distinct CDR3 sequences; only one count was recorded for about 60% of them. 26% of the sample lies in the top ten. The starting material was PBMCs, obtained before or after stereotactic body radiation therapy (not recorded which). All receptors derive from a donor over 45 with non-small cell lung cancer.

This chain connects TRBV7-9 to TRBJ1-2, with 12 bases matching TRBD1. CDR3 length equals 15 residues. CDR1 SEHNR and CDR2 FQNEAQ come from the germline V gene (reference sequence). J lost 8 bases, V lost 4 bases, and 8 bases had no gene match. The CDR3: CASSSGTGGNIGYTF. CDR3 nucleotide sequence: TGTGCCAGCAGCTCCGGGACAGGGGGCAATATCGGCTACACCTTC.

In its sample, this clonotype ranks as medium-sized. The V gene is TRBV11-3, the J gene TRBJ2-1, with D possibly being TRBD2 (6 bases). Germline CDR1 SGHNT, CDR2 YENEEA. Trimming took 6 bases from V and 3 from J, leaving 15 bases between them. This CDR3 contains 15 residues. This CDR3 is CASSLGGGLYNEQFF. CDR3 sequence (DNA): TGTGCCAGCAGTTTGGGGGGAGGTCTCTACAATGAGCAGTTCTTC.

This clonotype was picked up a small number of times. This probably arose from a read error, given a far larger clone one base away. CDR3 residues: CASSYSAGDWRGTQYF. The CDR3 nucleotides are TGTGCCAGCAGTTACTCGGCGGGAGATTGGAGAGGGACCCAGTACTTC. The V call is TRBV6-2 or TRBV6-3, the J call TRBJ2-4; 7 bases fit TRBD2. With the DNA end fitting TRBJ2-5 better, the J assignment may be wrong. The CDR3 totals 16 residues. CDR1 is MNHEY, CDR2 SVGEGT, per germline.

Concerning this clonotype itself: At one end the junction does not follow the germline gene, possibly because of a read error. The genes are TRBV28 and TRBJ2-6; D perhaps matches TRBD1 (5 bases). The germline V gene has CDR1 MDHEN and CDR2 SYDVKM. The CDR3 length is 14 residues. Here the CDR3 reads CASSSYSGANFLTF. Written as DNA, the CDR3 is TGTGCCAGCAGTTCGTACTCTGGGGCCAACTTCCTGACTTTC.

About this clonotype: Possible read error: a much larger clone is one base away. V usage is TRBV6-5 and J usage is TRBJ1-2; 7 bases align to TRBD1. Germline CDR1 reads MNHEY; CDR2 reads SVGAGI. The CDR3 runs to 15 residues. The junction had 7 bases not matched to a gene; V was cut back by 2 bases and J by 4 bases. The CDR3 nucleotides read TGTGCCAGCAGTTACAAGACAGGGACCATCTATGGCTACACCTTC. Amino acid sequence: CASSYKTGTIYGYTF.

The V call is TRBV24-1, the J call TRBJ2-3; 8 bases match TRBD1. V shed 6 bases, J shed 0 bases, and the junction held 10 bases outside the gene matches. Germline CDR1 is KGHDR and CDR2 is SFDVKD. The CDR3 totals 17 residues. CDR3 in DNA: TGTGCCACCAGTTACTACCAATGGACAGGGAGCACAGATACGCAGTATTTT. Protein: CATSYYQWTGSTDTQYF.

In its sample, this clonotype ranks as medium-sized (0.01 to 0.1%). The gene calls are TRBV7-2 and TRBJ1-1; the D gene is possibly TRBD1 (5 bases). The V end lost 2 bases, the J end lost 7 bases, and 11 bases lay between the germline ends. This CDR3 comprises 13 residues. Germline lookup yields CDR1 SGHTA and CDR2 FQGNSA. The CDR3 loop is CASSLRGKGEAFF. In DNA, the CDR3 is TGTGCCAGCAGCTTAAGGGGTAAGGGTGAAGCTTTCTTT.

The chain is built from TRBV6-2 or TRBV6-3 and TRBJ2-1, with 7 bases aligning to TRBD2. The germline V gene encodes CDR1 MNHEY and CDR2 SVGEGT. V lost 5 bases to trimming and J lost 3 bases; unmatched junction nucleotides: 7. CDR3 size: 15 residues. The CDR3 protein is CASSVPGLFYNEQFF. The DNA for the CDR3 is TGTGCCAGCAGTGTTCCGGGACTATTCTACAATGAGCAGTTCTTC.

In its sample, this clonotype was seen many times. V usage is TRBV19 and J usage is TRBJ1-4; maybe TRBD1 (6 bases). CDR3 length: 15 amino acids. CDR1 and CDR2 (germline): LNHDA, SQIVND (reference sequence). V gave up 5 bases and J gave up 13 bases, with 23 bases separating them. CDR3 residues: CASSDLGTTVGRLFF. In DNA form, the CDR3 reads TGTGCCAGTAGTGACCTCGGGACAACCGTCGGAAGACTGTTTTTT.

V gene TRBV9 combines with J gene TRBJ2-7; D not certain. Trimming took off 3 bases at V and 1 base at J, with 14 bases between the two ends. The CDR3 loop spans 15 amino acids. The germline CDR1 and CDR2 sequences are SGDLS and YYNGEE. CDR3 sequence: CASSAHRCNSYEQYF. In DNA, the CDR3 is TGTGCCAGCAGCGCCCACAGATGCAATTCCTACGAGCAGTACTTC.

This clonotype qualifies as medium-sized. The chain recombines TRBV6-1 with TRBJ2-2; D is uncertain. Germline V gene lookup returns CDR1 MNHNS and CDR2 SASEGT. V lost 6 bases to trimming and J lost 0 bases, with 17 bases between them. This CDR3 region has 17 residues. The CDR3 reads CASRPPWLSANTGELFF. Here the CDR3 DNA reads TGTGCCAGCAGACCACCCTGGCTTTCGGCGAACACCGGGGAGCTGTTTTTT.

The chain couples TRBV19 to TRBJ2-1; 10 bases are a match to TRBD2. The ends lost 7 bases at V and 4 bases at J; junction bases unmatched: 7. This CDR3 has 15 residues. Looked up from germline, CDR1 is LNHDA and CDR2 is SQIVND (reference sequence). Here the CDR3 DNA reads TGTGCCAGTATTCCGGGACTAGCGTGTTACAATGAGCAGTTCTTC. Translating it yields CASIPGLACYNEQFF.

The chain carries TRBV6-2 or TRBV6-3 and TRBJ1-6; D uncertain. CDR3 length: 16 residues. Germline V gene data show CDR1 as MNHEY and CDR2 as SVGEGT. Trimming removed 10 bases from V and 8 bases from J, with 24 bases in between. Here the CDR3 DNA reads TGTGCCACCCACCGGGCCCTGGACCGCCCGCATTCACCCCTCCACTTT. It yields the protein CATHRALDRPHSPLHF.

The chain recombines TRBV12-3 or TRBV12-4 with TRBJ2-7; D is unresolved. This CDR3 has 13 amino acids. Trimming pared 4 bases from V and 8 bases from J, leaving 15 bases between. This chain's CDR3 is CASSSLSTYKQYF. CDR3 DNA sequence: TGTGCCAGCAGTTCCCTATCGACATACAAGCAGTACTTC.

The chain couples TRBV7-8 to TRBJ2-6; D is undetermined. This CDR3 comprises 15 residues. Germline loops: CDR1 SGHVS, CDR2 FQNEAQ. Between the trimmed V and J ends, which lost 1 base and 2 bases, there was a span of 6 bases. The CDR3: CASSLVSTGANVLTF. Here the CDR3 DNA reads TGTGCCAGCAGCTTAGTCAGTACTGGGGCCAACGTCCTGACTTTC.

This rearrangement joins TRBV20-1 to TRBJ2-7, with D possibly being TRBD2 (6 bases). V lost 2 bases to trimming and J lost 2 bases, with 19 bases between them. Looked up from germline, CDR1 is DFQATT and CDR2 is SNEGSKA (reference sequence). This CDR3 is 16 amino acids long. The CDR3 region is CSARLAVGPSPYEQYF. Here the CDR3 DNA reads TGCAGTGCTAGATTAGCGGTAGGTCCTAGTCCCTACGAGCAGTACTTC.

The chain combines TRBV30 with TRBJ2-4, with a tentative D call TRBD1 (5 bases). Germline V gene sequence: CDR1 GTSNPN, CDR2 SVGIG (reference sequence). The CDR3 runs to 15 residues. Trimming removed 2 bases from V and 0 bases from J, with 11 bases in between. For the CDR3, the DNA is TGTGCCTGGAGTTTCATTGACAGAGCCAAAAACATTCAGTACTTC. It is translated as CAWSFIDRAKNIQYF.

This clonotype was counted a few times. The V gene is TRBV14, the J gene TRBJ2-3; no clear D. Germline CDR1 is SGHDN and CDR2 is FVKESK. The length of the CDR3 is 14 residues. Trimming pared 0 bases from V and 4 bases from J, leaving 8 bases between. This CDR3 is CASSQEMGADTQYF. The CDR3 DNA reads TGTGCCAGCAGCCAAGAGATGGGTGCAGATACGCAGTATTTT.

This clonotype was observed many times. The chain combines TRBV4-3 with TRBJ2-3; either TRBD1 or TRBD2 may fit D (5 bases each). With 1 base removed from V and 2 bases from J, the gap between germline ends came to 10 bases. The V gene's germline CDR1 is LGHNA and CDR2 YSLEER. CDR3 length: 15 residues. The CDR3, as DNA: TGCGCCAGCAGCCAAGTCGAGGGGTTCACAGATACGCAGTATTTT. Protein product: CASSQVEGFTDTQYF.

The V and J genes are TRBV27 and TRBJ2-1; D is perhaps TRBD1 or TRBD2 (5 bases each). Germline V gene lookup returns CDR1 MNHEY and CDR2 SMNVEV (reference sequence). V was shortened by 5 bases and J by 6 bases, with 17 bases between the two germline ends. CDR3 length: 15 amino acids. The CDR3 region is CASSVNGGAVNEQFF. The DNA for the CDR3 is TGTGCCAGCAGTGTCAATGGGGGAGCAGTCAATGAGCAGTTCTTC.